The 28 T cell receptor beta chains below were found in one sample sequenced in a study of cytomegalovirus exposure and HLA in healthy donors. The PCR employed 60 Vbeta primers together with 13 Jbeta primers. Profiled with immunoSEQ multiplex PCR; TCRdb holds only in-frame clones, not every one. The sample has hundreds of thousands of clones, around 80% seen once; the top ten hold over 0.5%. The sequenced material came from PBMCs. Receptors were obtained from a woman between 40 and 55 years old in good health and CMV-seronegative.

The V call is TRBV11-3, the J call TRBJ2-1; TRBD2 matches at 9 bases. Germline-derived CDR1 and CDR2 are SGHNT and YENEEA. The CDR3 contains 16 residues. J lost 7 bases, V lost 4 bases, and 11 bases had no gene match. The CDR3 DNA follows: TGTGCCAGCAGCTCCGAATCTAGCGGGGTGTGGAATGAGCAGTTCTTC. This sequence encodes CASSSESSGVWNEQFF.

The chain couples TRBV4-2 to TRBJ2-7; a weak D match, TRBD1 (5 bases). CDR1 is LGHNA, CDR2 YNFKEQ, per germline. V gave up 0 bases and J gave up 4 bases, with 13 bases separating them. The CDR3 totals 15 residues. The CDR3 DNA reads TGTGCCAGCAGCCAAGACGACAGAGATGGGTACGAGCAGTACTTC. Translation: CASSQDDRDGYEQYF.

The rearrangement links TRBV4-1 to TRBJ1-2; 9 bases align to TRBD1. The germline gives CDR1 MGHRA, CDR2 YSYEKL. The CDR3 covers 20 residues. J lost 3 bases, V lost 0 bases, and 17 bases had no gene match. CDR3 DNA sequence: TGCGCCAGCAGCCAAGATCAGGCCGGGACAGGGTCATTCGCGTACTATGGCTACACCTTC. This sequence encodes CASSQDQAGTGSFAYYGYTF.

The CDR3 region is CASRASDTGELFF. CDR3 nucleotides: TGTGCCAGCAGGGCTAGCGACACCGGGGAGCTGTTTTTT. The gene calls are TRBV2 and TRBJ2-2, with D possibly being TRBD2 (6 bases). The ends were cut back, 6 bases at V and 3 bases at J, with 8 bases in the middle. Germline loops: CDR1 SNHLY, CDR2 FYNNEI. The CDR3 totals 13 residues.

As DNA, the CDR3 is TGTGCCAGCAGCCCCACGAGGAGCGGTCCTTCTTCCTACGAGCAGTACTTC. This encodes CASSPTRSGPSSYEQYF. The chain links TRBV7-8 to TRBJ2-5; possible D gene TRBD2, 5 bases. The DNA end is more similar to TRBJ2-7, so the J call may be wrong. The CDR3 is 17 residues long. Looked up from germline, CDR1 is SGHVS and CDR2 is FQNEAQ.

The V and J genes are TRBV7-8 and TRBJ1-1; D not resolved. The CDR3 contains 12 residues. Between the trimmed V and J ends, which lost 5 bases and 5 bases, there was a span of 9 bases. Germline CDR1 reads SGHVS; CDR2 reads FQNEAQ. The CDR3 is CASSPKRTEAFF. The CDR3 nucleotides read TGTGCCAGCAGCCCAAAGCGGACTGAAGCTTTCTTT. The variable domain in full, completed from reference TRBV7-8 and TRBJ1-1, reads GAGVSQSPRYKVAKRGQDVALRCDPISGHVSLFWYQQALGQGPEFLTYFQNEAQLDKSGLPSDRFFAERPEGSVSTLKIQRTQQEDSAVYLCASSPKRTEAFFGQGTRLTVV.

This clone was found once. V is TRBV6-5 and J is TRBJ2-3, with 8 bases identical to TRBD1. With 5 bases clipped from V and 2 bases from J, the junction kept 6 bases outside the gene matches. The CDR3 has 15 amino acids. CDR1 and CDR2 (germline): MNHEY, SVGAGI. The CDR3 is CASSGTGQVTDTQYF. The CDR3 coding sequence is TGTGCCAGCAGTGGGACAGGTCAGGTCACAGATACGCAGTATTTT.

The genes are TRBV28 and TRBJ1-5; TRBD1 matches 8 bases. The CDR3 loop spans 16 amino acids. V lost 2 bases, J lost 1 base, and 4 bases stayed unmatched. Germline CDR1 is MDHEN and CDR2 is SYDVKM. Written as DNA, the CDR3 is TGTGCCAGCAGTTTAGGACAGGGAGTAAGCAATCAGCCCCAGCATTTT. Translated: CASSLGQGVSNQPQHF.

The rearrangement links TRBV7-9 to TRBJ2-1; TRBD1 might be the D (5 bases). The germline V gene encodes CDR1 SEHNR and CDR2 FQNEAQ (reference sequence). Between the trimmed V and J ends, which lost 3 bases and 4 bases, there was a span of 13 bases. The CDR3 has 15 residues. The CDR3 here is CASSFLRTPYNEQFF. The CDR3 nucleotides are TGTGCCAGCAGCTTTTTAAGGACACCTTACAATGAGCAGTTCTTC.

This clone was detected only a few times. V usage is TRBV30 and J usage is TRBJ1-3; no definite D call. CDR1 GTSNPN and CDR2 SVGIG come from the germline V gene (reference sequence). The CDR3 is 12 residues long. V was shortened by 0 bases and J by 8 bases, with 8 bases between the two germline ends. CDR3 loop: CAWSVRSDTIYF. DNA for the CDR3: TGTGCCTGGAGTGTACGCAGTGACACCATATATTTT.

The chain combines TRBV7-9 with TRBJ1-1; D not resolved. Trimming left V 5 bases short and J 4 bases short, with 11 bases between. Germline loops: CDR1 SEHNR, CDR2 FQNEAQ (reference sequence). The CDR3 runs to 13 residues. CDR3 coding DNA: TGTGCCAGCAGCCCCACTCTCCCCACTGAAGCTTTCTTT. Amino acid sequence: CASSPTLPTEAFF.

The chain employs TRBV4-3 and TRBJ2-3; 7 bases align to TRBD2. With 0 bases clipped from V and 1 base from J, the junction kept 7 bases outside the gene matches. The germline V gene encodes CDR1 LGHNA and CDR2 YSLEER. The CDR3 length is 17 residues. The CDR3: CASSQDAAGVRTDTQYF. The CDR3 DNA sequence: TGCGCCAGCAGCCAAGATGCGGCGGGGGTGCGCACAGATACGCAGTATTTT.

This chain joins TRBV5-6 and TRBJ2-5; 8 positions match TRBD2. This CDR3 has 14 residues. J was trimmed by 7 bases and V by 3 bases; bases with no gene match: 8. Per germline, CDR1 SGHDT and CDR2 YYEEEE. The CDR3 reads CASSSDTAGGTQYF. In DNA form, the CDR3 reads TGTGCCAGCAGCTCAGACACCGCGGGAGGGACCCAGTACTTC.

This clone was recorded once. The CDR3 spells CASSPGQGPYEQYF. The CDR3 DNA reads as TGTGCCAGTAGCCCGGGACAGGGACCCTACGAGCAGTACTTC. The chain combines TRBV19 with TRBJ2-5; 9 nucleotides agree with TRBD1. The DNA end is a closer match to TRBJ2-7, so the J assignment may be wrong. The CDR3 has 14 residues. Germline V gene lookup returns CDR1 LNHDA and CDR2 SQIVND (reference sequence).

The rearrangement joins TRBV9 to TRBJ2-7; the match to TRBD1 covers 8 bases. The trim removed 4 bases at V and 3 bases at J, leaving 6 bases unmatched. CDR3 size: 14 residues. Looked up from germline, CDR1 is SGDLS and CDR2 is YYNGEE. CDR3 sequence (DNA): TGTGCCAGCAGCCCGCAGGGGGCGTACTACGAGCAGTACTTC. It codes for CASSPQGAYYEQYF.

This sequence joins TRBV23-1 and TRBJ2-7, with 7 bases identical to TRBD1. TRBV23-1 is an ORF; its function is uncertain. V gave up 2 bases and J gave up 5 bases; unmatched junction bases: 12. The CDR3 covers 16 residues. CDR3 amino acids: CASSQAAADRFHEQYF. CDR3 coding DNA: TGCGCCAGCAGTCAAGCAGCGGCGGACAGGTTCCACGAGCAGTACTTC.

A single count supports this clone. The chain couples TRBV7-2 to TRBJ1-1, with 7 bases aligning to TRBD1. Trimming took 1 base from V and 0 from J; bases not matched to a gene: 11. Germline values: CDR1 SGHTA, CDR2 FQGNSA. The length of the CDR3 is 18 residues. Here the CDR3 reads CASSLGTGPPGMNTEAFF. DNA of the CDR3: TGTGCCAGCAGCTTAGGGACAGGCCCTCCGGGGATGAACACTGAAGCTTTCTTT.

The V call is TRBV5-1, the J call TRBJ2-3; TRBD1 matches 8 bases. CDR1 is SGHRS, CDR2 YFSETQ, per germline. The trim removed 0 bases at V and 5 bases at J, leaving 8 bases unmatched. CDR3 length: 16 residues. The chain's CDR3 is CASSLEPPGGRDTQYF. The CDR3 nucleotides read TGCGCCAGCAGCTTGGAACCCCCAGGGGGCAGAGATACGCAGTATTTT.

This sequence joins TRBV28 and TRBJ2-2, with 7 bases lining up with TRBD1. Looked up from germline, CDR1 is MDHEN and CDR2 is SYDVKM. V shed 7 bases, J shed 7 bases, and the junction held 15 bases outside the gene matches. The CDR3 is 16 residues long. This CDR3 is CASTPQGTVLGGELFF. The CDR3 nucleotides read TGTGCCAGCACCCCCCAGGGGACAGTTCTAGGCGGGGAGCTGTTTTTT.

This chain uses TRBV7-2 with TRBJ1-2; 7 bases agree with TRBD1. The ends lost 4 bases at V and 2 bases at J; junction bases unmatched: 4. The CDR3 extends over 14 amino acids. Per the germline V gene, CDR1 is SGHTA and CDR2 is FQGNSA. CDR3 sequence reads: CASSWDSVNYGYTF. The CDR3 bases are TGTGCCAGCAGCTGGGACAGCGTAAACTATGGCTACACCTTC.

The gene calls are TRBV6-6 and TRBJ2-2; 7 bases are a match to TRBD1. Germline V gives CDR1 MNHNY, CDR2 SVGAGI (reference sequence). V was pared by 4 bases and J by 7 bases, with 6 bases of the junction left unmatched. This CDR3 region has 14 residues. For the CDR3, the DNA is TGTGCCAGCAGTTGGACAGGCACCCGCGGGGAGCTGTTTTTT. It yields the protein CASSWTGTRGELFF.

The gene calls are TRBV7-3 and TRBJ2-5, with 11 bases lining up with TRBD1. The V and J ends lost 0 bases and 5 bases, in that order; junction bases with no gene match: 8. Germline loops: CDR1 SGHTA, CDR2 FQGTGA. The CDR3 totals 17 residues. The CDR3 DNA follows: TGTGCCAGCAGCTTAACCGGGACAGGGGGTGCGTGGGAGACCCAGTACTTC. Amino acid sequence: CASSLTGTGGAWETQYF.

The CDR3 sequence: CAWSAGQGAYYGYTF. The CDR3 region has the DNA TGTGCCTGGAGTGCAGGACAGGGGGCATACTATGGCTACACCTTC. The chain has TRBV30 and TRBJ1-2; 11 bases are shared with TRBD1. The CDR3 sequence is 15 residues long. CDR1 GTSNPN and CDR2 SVGIG come from the germline V gene (reference sequence). The trim removed 1 base at V and 3 bases at J, leaving 4 bases unmatched. Looking up the rest from reference TRBV30 and TRBJ1-2 gives the full variable domain: SQTIHQWPATLVQPVGSPLSLECTVEGTSNPNLYWYRQAAGRGLQLLFYSVGIGQISSEVPQNLSASRPQDRQFILSSKKLLLSDSGFYLCAWSAGQGAYYGYTFGSGTRLTVV.

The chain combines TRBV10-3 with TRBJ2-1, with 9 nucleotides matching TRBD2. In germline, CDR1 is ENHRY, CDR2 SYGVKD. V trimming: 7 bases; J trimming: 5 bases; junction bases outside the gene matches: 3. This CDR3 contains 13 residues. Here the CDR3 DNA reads TGTGCCATCACCGGGACTAGCAACAATGAGCAGTTCTTC. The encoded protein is CAITGTSNNEQFF.

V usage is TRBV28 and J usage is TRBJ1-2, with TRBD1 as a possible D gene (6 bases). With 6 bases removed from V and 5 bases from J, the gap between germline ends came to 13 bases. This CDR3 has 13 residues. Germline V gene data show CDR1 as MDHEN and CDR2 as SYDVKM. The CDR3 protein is CASRSGGPYGYTF. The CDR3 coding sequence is TGTGCCAGCAGATCGGGGGGGCCTTATGGCTACACCTTC.

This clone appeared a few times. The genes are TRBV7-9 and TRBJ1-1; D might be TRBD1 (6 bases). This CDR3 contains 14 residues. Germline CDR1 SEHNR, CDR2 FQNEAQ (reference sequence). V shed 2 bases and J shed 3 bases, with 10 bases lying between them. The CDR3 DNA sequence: TGTGCCAGCAGCTTACACAGGGAGTACACTGAAGCTTTCTTT. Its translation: CASSLHREYTEAFF.

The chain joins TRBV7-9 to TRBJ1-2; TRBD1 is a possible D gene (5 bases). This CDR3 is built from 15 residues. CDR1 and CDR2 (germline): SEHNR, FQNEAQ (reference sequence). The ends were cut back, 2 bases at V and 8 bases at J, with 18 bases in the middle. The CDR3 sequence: CASSLRGTAQPGYTF. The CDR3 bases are TGTGCCAGCAGCTTACGGGGGACGGCGCAACCAGGCTACACCTTC.

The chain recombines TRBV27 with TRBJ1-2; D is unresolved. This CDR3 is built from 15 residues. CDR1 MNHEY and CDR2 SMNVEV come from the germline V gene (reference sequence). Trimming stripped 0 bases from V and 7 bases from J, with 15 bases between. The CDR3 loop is CASSLSLGGNGGYTF. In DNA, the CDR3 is TGTGCCAGCAGTTTATCGTTAGGAGGGAACGGTGGCTACACCTTC.